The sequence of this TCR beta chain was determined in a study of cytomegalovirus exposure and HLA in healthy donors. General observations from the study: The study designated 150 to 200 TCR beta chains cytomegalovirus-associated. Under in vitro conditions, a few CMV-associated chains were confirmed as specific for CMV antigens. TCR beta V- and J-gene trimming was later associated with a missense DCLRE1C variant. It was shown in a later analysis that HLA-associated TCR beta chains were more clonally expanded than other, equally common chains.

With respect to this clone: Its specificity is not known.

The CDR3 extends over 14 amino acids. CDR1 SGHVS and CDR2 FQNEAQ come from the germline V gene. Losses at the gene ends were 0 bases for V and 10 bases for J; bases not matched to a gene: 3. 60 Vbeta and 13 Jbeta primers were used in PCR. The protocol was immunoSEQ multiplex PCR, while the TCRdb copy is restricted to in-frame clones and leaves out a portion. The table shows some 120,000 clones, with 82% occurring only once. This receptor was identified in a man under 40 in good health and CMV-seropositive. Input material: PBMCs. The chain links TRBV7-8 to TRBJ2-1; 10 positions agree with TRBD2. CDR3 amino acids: CASSLAETSGEQFF. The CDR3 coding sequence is TGTGCCAGCAGCTTAGCGGAGACTAGCGGGGAGCAGTTCTTC. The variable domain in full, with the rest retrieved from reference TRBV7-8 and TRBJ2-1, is GAGVSQSPRYKVAKRGQDVALRCDPISGHVSLFWYQQALGQGPEFLTYFQNEAQLDKSGLPSDRFFAERPEGSVSTLKIQRTQQEDSAVYLCASSLAETSGEQFFGPGTRLTVL.